The present entry profiles one T cell receptor (beta chain) with its context. The antigen is undetermined. Libraries were prepared by immunoSEQ multiplex PCR; TCRdb keeps only in-frame clonotypes and omits some of them. Here the sample spans 80,000 or so clones, 60% to 85% being singletons. The record originates from a study of T cell responses to AZD1222 COVID-19 vaccine. Findings of the study overall: Recipients of two AZD1222 doses showed rising Spike-specific TCR breadth and depth.

Trimming took 1 base from V and 3 from J, leaving 13 bases between them. CDR1 is SGHAT and CDR2 is FQNNGV in the germline V gene. The CDR3 consists of 17 residues. Sample: peripheral blood, taken 28 days after the second dose of the MenACWY control vaccine. This chain uses TRBV11-2 with TRBJ2-6; D is undetermined. This receptor was identified in an adult who received the MenACWY meningococcal vaccine as a control. The CDR3 here is CASSLAFSVGGANVLTF. In DNA, the CDR3 is TGTGCCAGCAGCTTAGCCTTCTCTGTGGGTGGGGCCAACGTCCTGACTTTC.